This TCR beta chain is from a study of blood T cells in healthy people across ages. Findings and limits, study-wide: Naive T cell percentage by flow cytometry tracked strongly with beta diversity. Getting older went along with TCR beta diversity per million T cells dropping roughly linearly. Long-lived donors exceeded aged donors in naive CD4+ cells and diversity.

The germline CDR1 and CDR2 sequences are DFQATT and SNEGSKA (reference sequence). The V gene lost 6 bases and the J gene lost 8 bases, with 10 bases spanning the gap. The CDR3 covers 10 residues. Comments on this clonotype: Its target is not known.

Using a J-beta primer mix together with a sample-barcoded 5' primer, a second PCR was run for roughly 7 to 11 cycles. TCRdb called the 5' RACE reads again in MiXCR, with one record for every CDR3 protein. The sample lists more than 650,000 distinct CDR3 sequences, 20% to 25% occurring once. This clonotype was sampled from a man between 70 and 80 years old in good health. The chain is built from TRBV20-1 and TRBJ1-1, with TRBD1 as a possible D gene (5 bases). Source material: blood. Here the CDR3 DNA reads TGCAGTGCCTGGGACGTAGAAGCTTTCTTT. Its protein product is CSAWDVEAFF.